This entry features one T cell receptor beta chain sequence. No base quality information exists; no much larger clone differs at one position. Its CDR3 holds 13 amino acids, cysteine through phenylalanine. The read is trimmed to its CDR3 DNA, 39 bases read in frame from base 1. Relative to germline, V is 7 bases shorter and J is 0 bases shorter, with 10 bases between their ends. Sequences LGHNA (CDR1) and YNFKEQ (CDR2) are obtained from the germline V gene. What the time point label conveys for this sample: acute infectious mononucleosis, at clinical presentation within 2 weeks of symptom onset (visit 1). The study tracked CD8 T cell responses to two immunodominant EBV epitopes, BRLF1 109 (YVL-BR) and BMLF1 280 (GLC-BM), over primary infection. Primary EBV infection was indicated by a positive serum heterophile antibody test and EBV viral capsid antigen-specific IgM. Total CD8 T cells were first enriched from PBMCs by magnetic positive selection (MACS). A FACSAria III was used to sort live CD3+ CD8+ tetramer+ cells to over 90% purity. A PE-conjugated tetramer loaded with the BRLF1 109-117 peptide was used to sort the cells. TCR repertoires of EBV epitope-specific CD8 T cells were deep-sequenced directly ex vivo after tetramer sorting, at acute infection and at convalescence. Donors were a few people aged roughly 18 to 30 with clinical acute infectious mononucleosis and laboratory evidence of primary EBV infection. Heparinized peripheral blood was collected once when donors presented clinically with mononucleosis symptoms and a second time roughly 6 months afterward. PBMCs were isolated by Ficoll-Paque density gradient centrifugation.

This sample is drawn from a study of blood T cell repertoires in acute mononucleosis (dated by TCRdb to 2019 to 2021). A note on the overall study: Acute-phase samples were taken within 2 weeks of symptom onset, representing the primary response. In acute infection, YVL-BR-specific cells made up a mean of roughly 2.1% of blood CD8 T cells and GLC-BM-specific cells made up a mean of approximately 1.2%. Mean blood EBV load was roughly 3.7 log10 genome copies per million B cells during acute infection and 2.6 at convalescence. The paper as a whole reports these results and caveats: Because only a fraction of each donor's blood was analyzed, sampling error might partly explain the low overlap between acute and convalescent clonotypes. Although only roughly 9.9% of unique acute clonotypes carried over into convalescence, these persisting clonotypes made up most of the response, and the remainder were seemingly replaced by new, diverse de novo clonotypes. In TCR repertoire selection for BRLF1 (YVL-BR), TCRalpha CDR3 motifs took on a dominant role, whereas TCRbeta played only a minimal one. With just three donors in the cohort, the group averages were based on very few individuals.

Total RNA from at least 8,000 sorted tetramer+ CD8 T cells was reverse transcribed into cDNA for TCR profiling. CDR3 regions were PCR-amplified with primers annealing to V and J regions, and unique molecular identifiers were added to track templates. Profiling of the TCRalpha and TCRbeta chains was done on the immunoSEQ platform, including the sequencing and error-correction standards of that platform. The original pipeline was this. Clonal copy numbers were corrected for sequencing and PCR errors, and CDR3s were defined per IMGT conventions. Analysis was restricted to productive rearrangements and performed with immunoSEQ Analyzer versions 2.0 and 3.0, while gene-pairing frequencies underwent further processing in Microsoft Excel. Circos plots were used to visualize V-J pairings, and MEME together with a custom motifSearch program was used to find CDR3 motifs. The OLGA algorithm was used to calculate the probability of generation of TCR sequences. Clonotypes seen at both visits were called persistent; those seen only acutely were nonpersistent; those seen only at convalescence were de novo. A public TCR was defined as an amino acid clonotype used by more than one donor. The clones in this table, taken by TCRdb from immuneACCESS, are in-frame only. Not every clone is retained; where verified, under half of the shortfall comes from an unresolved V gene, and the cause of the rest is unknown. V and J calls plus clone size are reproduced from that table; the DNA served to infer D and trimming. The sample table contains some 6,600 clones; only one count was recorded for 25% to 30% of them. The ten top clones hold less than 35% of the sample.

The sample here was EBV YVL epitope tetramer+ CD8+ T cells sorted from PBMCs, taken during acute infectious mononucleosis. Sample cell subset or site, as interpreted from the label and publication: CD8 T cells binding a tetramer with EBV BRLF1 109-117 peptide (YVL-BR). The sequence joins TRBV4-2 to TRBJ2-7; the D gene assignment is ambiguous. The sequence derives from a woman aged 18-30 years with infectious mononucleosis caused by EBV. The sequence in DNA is TGTGCCAGCAAGAGCCTTAGCTCCTACGAGCAGTACTTC. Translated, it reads CASKSLSSYEQYF.